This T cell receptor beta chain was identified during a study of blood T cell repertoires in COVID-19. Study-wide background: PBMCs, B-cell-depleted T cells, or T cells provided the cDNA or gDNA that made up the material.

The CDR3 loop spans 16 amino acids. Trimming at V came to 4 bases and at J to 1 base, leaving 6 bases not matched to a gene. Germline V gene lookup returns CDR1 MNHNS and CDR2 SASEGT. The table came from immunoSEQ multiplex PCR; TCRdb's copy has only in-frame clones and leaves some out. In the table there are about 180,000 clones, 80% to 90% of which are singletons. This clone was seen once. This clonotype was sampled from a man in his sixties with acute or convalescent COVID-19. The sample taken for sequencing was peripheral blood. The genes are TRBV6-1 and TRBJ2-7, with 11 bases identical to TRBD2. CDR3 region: CASSASGRIKSYEQYF. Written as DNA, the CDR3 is TGTGCCAGCAGTGCTAGCGGGAGGATAAAGTCCTACGAGCAGTACTTC.